The 10 T cell receptor beta chains reported below all come from one sample, sequenced in a study of blood T cell repertoires in COVID-19. Sequenced by immunoSEQ multiplex PCR; TCRdb stores in-frame clones only, minus some. The top ten clones hold around 1.1% of a sample with about 380,000 clones, about 80% of them seen once. Source material: peripheral blood. Receptor source: a human donor with acute or convalescent COVID-19. The donor label of this sample is uncertain.

The CDR3 DNA sequence: TGTGCCAGCAGCTTAGGGACTTCGGGTATCGGCTACACCTTC. It translates to CASSLGTSGIGYTF. The V call is TRBV11-2, the J call TRBJ1-2, with D unresolved. This CDR3 region has 14 residues. V lost 1 base, J lost 8 bases, and 14 bases lay in between. CDR1 and CDR2 (germline): SGHAT, FQNNGV.

The chain combines TRBV2 with TRBJ2-7; 7 nucleotides match TRBD1. CDR1 is SNHLY, CDR2 FYNNEI, per germline. The ends lost 9 bases at V and 0 bases at J; junction bases unmatched: 8. The CDR3 totals 14 residues. The CDR3 nucleotides are TGTGCCAGGGGGACAGTCGAAAGCTCCTACGAGCAGTACTTC. Protein sequence: CARGTVESSYEQYF.

The J gene is TRBJ2-5, the V gene TRBV20-1; 8 bases are a match to TRBD1. Per germline, CDR1 DFQATT and CDR2 SNEGSKA (reference sequence). J was trimmed by 0 bases and V by 3 bases; bases with no gene match: 9. The CDR3 runs 16 residues. The CDR3 DNA follows: TGCAGTGCTAGTGGGCAGGGGGCGCAGCACCAAGAGACCCAGTACTTC. Its protein is CSASGQGAQHQETQYF.

The J gene is TRBJ1-3, the V gene TRBV20-1; D perhaps matches TRBD1 (5 bases). V lost 5 bases, J lost 8 bases, and 10 bases lay in between. The CDR3 has 11 residues. From germline, CDR1 is DFQATT and CDR2 SNEGSKA (reference sequence). The CDR3 DNA reads as TGCAGTGCTGGGACTCTGGACACCATATATTTT. Residues: CSAGTLDTIYF.

The table lists this clone with a count of one. This rearrangement joins TRBV6-5 to TRBJ1-5; a weak D match, TRBD1 (5 bases). The CDR3 covers 13 residues. V lost 7 bases, J lost 6 bases, and 13 bases lay in between. Germline V gene lookup returns CDR1 MNHEY and CDR2 SVGAGI. The CDR3 loop reads CASTRQGIQPQHF. CDR3 in DNA: TGTGCCAGCACAAGGCAGGGTATTCAGCCCCAGCATTTT.

The chain combines TRBV18 with TRBJ1-1, with 12 bases that match TRBD1. The CDR3 is made up of 16 amino acids. V shed 6 bases, J shed 8 bases, and the junction held 13 bases outside the gene matches. Per the germline V gene, CDR1 is KGHSH and CDR2 is LQKENI. The CDR3 loop reads CASSSSGTGGVQEAFF. The CDR3 nucleotides read TGTGCCAGCTCGTCATCCGGGACAGGGGGCGTCCAGGAAGCTTTCTTT.

The rearrangement joins TRBV29-1 to TRBJ2-1; 13 bases map to TRBD2. Looked up from germline, CDR1 is SQVTM and CDR2 is ANQGSEA. The CDR3 loop spans 16 amino acids. The ends lost 7 bases at V and 10 bases at J; junction bases unmatched: 16. CDR3 DNA: TGCAGCGCTCACCCCACTAGCGGGGGGGCCAAGGGGGAGCAGTTCTTC. The encoded protein is CSAHPTSGGAKGEQFF.

This CDR3 is CASTLNGDATNEKLFF. The CDR3 DNA reads as TGTGCCAGCACCCTGAACGGGGATGCAACTAATGAAAAACTGTTTTTT. This sequence joins TRBV4-2 and TRBJ1-4; D is unresolved. V shed 7 bases and J shed 0 bases, with 15 bases lying between them. CDR3 length: 16 amino acids. Per the germline V gene, CDR1 is LGHNA and CDR2 is YNFKEQ.

In its sample, this clone was seen once. DNA for the CDR3: TGTGCCAGCAGCCAAGGGTTTGGGGGGTTTGGTGAGCAGTTCTTC. It encodes CASSQGFGGFGEQFF. The chain joins TRBV3-1 (or the pseudogene TRBV3-2) to TRBJ2-1; the D gene is possibly TRBD2 (6 bases). V was trimmed by 1 base and J by 9 bases, leaving 16 bases between them. The CDR3 has 15 amino acids. Germline V gene data show CDR1 as LGHDT and CDR2 as YNNKEL (reference sequence).

The chain combines TRBV7-2 with TRBJ1-1; 7 bases are shared with TRBD1. This CDR3 is built from 15 residues. The germline V gene encodes CDR1 SGHTA and CDR2 FQGNSA. With V trimmed by 0 bases and J by 5 bases, 6 bases remained unmatched. The CDR3 spells CASSLALTGVTEAFF. DNA of the CDR3: TGTGCCAGCAGCTTAGCGCTAACAGGGGTGACTGAAGCTTTCTTT.